These 28 T cell receptor beta chains originate from one sample sequenced in a study of PD-1 blockade in classical Hodgkin lymphoma. Time point of the sample: cycle 4 day 1 (C4D1), after 5 to 7 weeks of nivolumab. Brentuximab vedotin exposure varied among the patients, all of whom had relapsed after autologous stem cell transplantation. Starting with thawed PBMCs, CD4+ T cells were purified by magnetic negative selection. TCRdb's copy holds only in-frame clones and misses some; the assay was immunoSEQ multiplex PCR. Among under 20,000 clones listed, 75% were seen once. Sequencing was performed on CD4+ T cells from blood, taken before the fourth cycle of nivolumab. The receptors shown here come from a human donor with classical Hodgkin lymphoma.

V and J are TRBV6-9 and TRBJ2-7, with no clear D. The CDR3 covers 14 residues. V was cut by 8 bases and J by 3 bases, with 17 bases left in between. Germline assignment: CDR1 MNHGY and CDR2 SVAAGI. CDR3 DNA sequence: TGTGCCAGCCTCTGGGCATTGGGTTTCTACGAGCAGTACTTC. Its translation: CASLWALGFYEQYF.

The chain joins TRBV11-3 to TRBJ2-7, with TRBD2 matching over 11 bases. CDR3 size: 15 residues. V gave up 5 bases and J gave up 6 bases; unmatched junction bases: 9. Germline-derived CDR1 and CDR2 are SGHNT and YENEEA. In nucleotides, the CDR3 is TGTGCCAGCAGCGCGCCGGGACTAGCGGACTTCGAGCAGTACTTC. Its translation: CASSAPGLADFEQYF.

The chain carries TRBV5-1 and TRBJ2-3, with D hard to call. From germline, CDR1 is SGHRS and CDR2 YFSETQ. V dropped 0 bases and J dropped 5 bases, with 10 bases sitting between them. This CDR3 region has 14 residues. This chain's CDR3 is CASSLGVGRDTQYF. CDR3 in DNA: TGCGCCAGCAGCTTGGGGGTAGGACGAGATACGCAGTATTTT.

This clone was seen a handful of times. The gene calls are TRBV28 and TRBJ1-2; TRBD1 agrees at 7 bases. The CDR3 has 15 residues. Germline CDR1 MDHEN, CDR2 SYDVKM. V lost 6 bases and J lost 8; bases outside the gene matches: 15. The CDR3 coding sequence is TGTGCCAGCAGCCCCCCGACAGGGAGGAAACTAGGCTACACCTTC. Translating gives CASSPPTGRKLGYTF.

The chain uses TRBV9 and TRBJ1-4, with a tentative D call TRBD1 (6 bases). Trimming pared 0 bases from V and 1 base from J, leaving 7 bases between. Per the germline V gene, CDR1 is SGDLS and CDR2 is YYNGEE. This CDR3 is 15 amino acids long. CDR3 protein: CASSVGGGTNEKLFF. CDR3 DNA sequence: TGTGCCAGCAGCGTAGGAGGGGGAACTAATGAAAAACTGTTTTTT.

The genes are TRBV5-1 and TRBJ2-3; no reliable D call. Trimming cost V 7 bases and J 5 bases, with 8 bases left between them. This CDR3 spans 11 amino acids. Germline loops: CDR1 SGHRS, CDR2 YFSETQ. The CDR3 DNA follows: TGCGCCAGCGGGCTTGAAGATACGCAGTATTTT. Translated: CASGLEDTQYF.

The sample holds a few counts of this clone. The rearrangement links TRBV7-2 to TRBJ1-5; D possibly corresponds to TRBD1 (5 bases). CDR3 length equals 15 residues. V was clipped by 5 bases and J by 11 bases, with 22 bases between them. Germline values: CDR1 SGHTA, CDR2 FQGNSA. The CDR3: CASSLEFEGSTAQHF. The CDR3 nucleotides are TGTGCCAGCAGCCTCGAGTTTGAGGGGTCCACGGCCCAGCATTTT.

The CDR3 loop reads CASSPPGPEAFF. In nucleotides, the CDR3 is TGTGCCAGCAGCCCCCCCGGGCCTGAAGCTTTCTTT. This rearrangement joins TRBV6-5 to TRBJ1-1; D is uncertain. This CDR3 has 12 amino acids. From germline, CDR1 is MNHEY and CDR2 SVGAGI. The V end lost 6 bases, the J end lost 6 bases, and 11 bases lay between the germline ends.

The genes are TRBV7-9 and TRBJ2-3; D remains ambiguous. The germline V gene encodes CDR1 SEHNR and CDR2 FQNEAQ (reference sequence). The germline V and J ends were trimmed by 5 bases and 4 bases, with 10 bases remaining between them. CDR3 length equals 13 residues. CDR3 in amino acids: CASSRWGPDTQYF. Written as DNA, the CDR3 is TGTGCCAGCAGCCGCTGGGGTCCAGATACGCAGTATTTT. The entire variable domain, with the rest obtained from reference TRBV7-9 and TRBJ2-3, is as follows: DTGVSQNPRHKITKRGQNVTFRCDPISEHNRLYWYRQTLGQGPEFLTYFQNEAQLEKSRLLSDRFSAERPKGSFSTLEIQRTEQGDSAMYLCASSRWGPDTQYFGPGTRLTVL.

This clone appeared a few times. The chain is built from TRBV7-9 and TRBJ2-2, with a tentative D call TRBD2 (6 bases). V shed 0 bases and J shed 3 bases, with 17 bases lying between them. CDR3 length: 18 amino acids. The germline gives CDR1 SEHNR, CDR2 FQNEAQ (reference sequence). The CDR3 DNA reads TGTGCCAGCAGCTTAGCGAATCACGGGAGCCGCTACACCGGGGAGCTGTTTTTT. Its translation: CASSLANHGSRYTGELFF.

V usage is TRBV5-1 and J usage is TRBJ2-1, with TRBD2 as a possible D gene (5 bases). This CDR3 comprises 15 residues. The V gene's germline CDR1 is SGHRS and CDR2 YFSETQ. The ends were cut back, 0 bases at V and 2 bases at J, with 9 bases in the middle. The CDR3 here is CASSLGSGTYNEQFF. The CDR3 bases are TGCGCCAGCAGCTTGGGGTCGGGGACCTACAATGAGCAGTTCTTC.

The V call is TRBV20-1, the J call TRBJ2-1; maybe TRBD2 (5 bases). Germline CDR1 is DFQATT and CDR2 is SNEGSKA (reference sequence). The CDR3 loop spans 11 amino acids. The germline V and J ends were trimmed by 4 bases and 9 bases, with 10 bases remaining between them. In nucleotides, the CDR3 is TGCAGTGCTATTGGTAGCGTTGAGCAGTTCTTC. This encodes CSAIGSVEQFF.

The chain combines TRBV5-1 with TRBJ2-3, with D unclear. The CDR3 is made up of 12 amino acids. Germline V gives CDR1 SGHRS, CDR2 YFSETQ. V was trimmed by 2 bases and J by 6 bases, leaving 7 bases between them. The CDR3 spells CASSLTMDTQYF. CDR3 nucleotides: TGCGCCAGCAGCTTAACTATGGATACGCAGTATTTT.

The chain joins TRBV6-6 to TRBJ2-5, with 8 bases identical to TRBD1. The J call may be in error: the DNA end matches TRBJ2-7 better. The CDR3 sequence is 14 residues long. Germline CDR1 and CDR2: MNHNY and SVGAGI (reference sequence). The DNA of the CDR3 is TGTGCCAGCCTAGATAGACAGGGGAGGAACGAGCAGTACTTC. Residues: CASLDRQGRNEQYF.

The rearrangement joins TRBV5-6 to TRBJ2-2, with 7 bases aligning to TRBD2. The germline V gene encodes CDR1 SGHDT and CDR2 YYEEEE. The junction had 6 bases not matched to a gene; V was cut back by 1 base and J by 3 bases. The CDR3 runs to 16 residues. The CDR3 DNA reads TGTGCCAGCAGCTTGTGGGGGGGTGTCGACACCGGGGAGCTGTTTTTT. Its protein product is CASSLWGGVDTGELFF.

The V gene is TRBV7-2, the J gene TRBJ1-1; D gene ambiguous. CDR3 length equals 13 residues. Germline CDR1 is SGHTA and CDR2 is FQGNSA. V was pared by 0 bases and J by 1 base, with 3 bases between. CDR3 sequence: CASSLAWNTEAFF. CDR3 DNA sequence: TGTGCCAGCAGCTTAGCGTGGAACACTGAAGCTTTCTTT.

This clone showed up just a few times. The V call is TRBV7-8, the J call TRBJ2-7, with D uncertain. CDR3 length equals 11 residues. V lost 5 bases to trimming and J lost 0 bases, with 2 bases between them. CDR1 and CDR2 (germline): SGHVS, FQNEAQ. The CDR3 sequence is CASSPSYEQYF. CDR3 sequence (DNA): TGTGCCAGCAGCCCCTCCTACGAGCAGTACTTC.

The table lists this clone with a few counts. J is TRBJ1-2 and V is TRBV27, with D perhaps matching TRBD1 (6 bases). The CDR3 runs to 13 residues. Trimming removed 6 bases from V and 1 base from J, with 9 bases in between. Germline values: CDR1 MNHEY, CDR2 SMNVEV (reference sequence). This chain's CDR3 is CASRGQINYGYTF. The CDR3 bases are TGTGCCAGCAGGGGACAAATTAACTATGGCTACACCTTC.

This rearrangement joins TRBV28 to TRBJ2-7, with D perhaps matching TRBD2 (6 bases). Deletions cut 6 bases from V and 4 bases from J, with 7 bases between. The CDR3 contains 11 residues. Germline V gene lookup returns CDR1 MDHEN and CDR2 SYDVKM. The DNA for the CDR3 is TGTGCCAGCAGCGGGGGATACGAGCAGTACGTC. Its translation is CASSGGYEQYV.

J is TRBJ2-2 and V is TRBV10-1; TRBD2 matches 16 bases. V was clipped by 6 bases and J by 0 bases; unmatched bases: 10. Germline values: CDR1 WNHNN, CDR2 SYGVQD (reference sequence). The CDR3 covers 20 residues. The CDR3 DNA reads TGCGCCAGCAGCCCGATCCCGGGACTAGCGGGGGGGGCGAACACCGGGGAGCTGTTTTTT. It is translated as CASSPIPGLAGGANTGELFF.

The V gene is TRBV7-2, the J gene TRBJ2-5; the D gene could be TRBD1 or TRBD2 (5 bases each). Between the trimmed V and J ends, which lost 9 bases and 2 bases, there was a span of 13 bases. Germline V gene lookup returns CDR1 SGHTA and CDR2 FQGNSA. The CDR3 contains 13 residues. The CDR3 spells CASSRGSQETQYF. The CDR3 DNA is TGTGCCAGTTCCCGGGGCTCGCAAGAGACCCAGTACTTC.

This chain links TRBV11-2 with TRBJ2-7, with a possible D match to TRBD2 (5 bases). Germline loops: CDR1 SGHAT, CDR2 FQNNGV. The length of the CDR3 is 12 residues. Trimming took off 4 bases at V and 7 bases at J, with 11 bases between the two ends. Here the CDR3 reads CASSSGRGEQYF. The CDR3 bases are TGTGCCAGCAGCTCCGGGCGAGGGGAGCAGTACTTC.

This chain uses TRBV6-5 with TRBJ1-1; D ambiguous. Germline V gives CDR1 MNHEY, CDR2 SVGAGI. This CDR3 has 11 residues. Trimming left V 10 bases short and J 1 base short, with 7 bases between. In nucleotides, the CDR3 is TGTGCCATAGAAACGAACACTGAAGCTTTCTTT. It translates to CAIETNTEAFF.

The V and J genes are TRBV4-1 and TRBJ2-1; 9 nucleotides match TRBD2. This CDR3 spans 15 amino acids. The V segment lost 1 base and the J segment 6 bases; nucleotides outside the gene matches: 4. Germline loops: CDR1 MGHRA, CDR2 YSYEKL. The CDR3 DNA reads TGCGCCAGCAGCCAAGTAGCGGGGGTATTCAATGAGCAGTTCTTC. Translation: CASSQVAGVFNEQFF.

The chain combines TRBV5-6 with TRBJ1-5; tentatively, D is TRBD1 (5 bases). This CDR3 comprises 16 residues. Germline-derived CDR1 and CDR2 are SGHDT and YYEEEE. The ends were cut back, 8 bases at V and 1 base at J, with 19 bases in the middle. The CDR3, as DNA: TGTGCCAGGATGGCCCGGCCACCAGGGAGCAATCAGCCCCAGCATTTT. Translating gives CARMARPPGSNQPQHF.

The count of this clone is one. As DNA, the CDR3 is TGTGCCAGTAGTATCCAGGGGGCCCCTTCTGGAAACACCATATATTTT. It is translated as CASSIQGAPSGNTIYF. V gene TRBV19 combines with J gene TRBJ1-3; 8 bases match TRBD1. V was clipped by 3 bases and J by 1 base; unmatched bases: 5. The CDR3 has 16 amino acids. The germline V gene encodes CDR1 LNHDA and CDR2 SQIVND (reference sequence).

This chain joins TRBV30 and TRBJ1-5; D is undetermined. The germline V and J ends were trimmed by 0 bases and 7 bases, with 13 bases remaining between them. Germline-derived CDR1 and CDR2 are GTSNPN and SVGIG (reference sequence). This CDR3 has 14 residues. The DNA for the CDR3 is TGTGCCTGGAGTGTACCAATCATGGGCCAGCCCCAGCATTTT. It is translated as CAWSVPIMGQPQHF.

This clone showed up just a few times. The CDR3 bases are TGTGCCAGCAGCTTATACGCGCGGTCTAGCGGGAGAACTTTGGCCGATGAGCAGTTCTTC. This translates into CASSLYARSSGRTLADEQFF. V gene TRBV13 combines with J gene TRBJ2-1, with 10 positions matching TRBD2. The CDR3 is 20 residues long. V trimming: 2 bases; J trimming: 8 bases; junction bases outside the gene matches: 21. Germline V CDR1 and CDR2: PRHDT, FYEKMQ (reference sequence).